This passage covers 23 T cell receptor beta chains from one sample sequenced in a study of blood T cell repertoires in COVID-19 (dated by TCRdb to 2019 to 2021). Receptor libraries were prepared by the immunoSEQ multiplex PCR assay. Not all clones reach the TCRdb copy of this immuneACCESS table, which keeps in-frame sequences only. Checked studies attribute under half of the gap to unresolved V genes and leave the rest unexplained. This sample is represented by over 85,000 clones; roughly 82% of them were singletons. Jointly, the top ten make up around 4.5% of the sample. The source material was peripheral blood. The receptors were sampled from a human donor in a cohort sampled during active COVID-19.

V is TRBV6-5 and J is TRBJ1-1, with TRBD1 matching over 8 bases. V lost 7 bases and J lost 1; bases outside the gene matches: 8. CDR1 and CDR2 from the germline V gene are MNHEY and SVGAGI. The CDR3 loop spans 15 amino acids. The CDR3 sequence is CASTTGGGGNTEAFF. In DNA, the CDR3 is TGTGCCAGCACCACAGGGGGAGGGGGGAACACTGAAGCTTTCTTT.

The V and J genes are TRBV13 and TRBJ2-7, with TRBD2 identical over 9 bases. The CDR3 is made up of 14 amino acids. The V gene end was trimmed by 4 bases and the J gene end by 2 bases; junction bases not matched to a gene: 3. Germline CDR1 and CDR2: PRHDT and FYEKMQ (reference sequence). CDR3 amino acids: CASSSQRGAYEQYF. The DNA of the CDR3 is TGTGCCAGCAGCTCCCAGCGGGGGGCCTACGAGCAGTACTTC.

V is TRBV4-3 and J is TRBJ2-5; TRBD2 matches 8 bases. CDR1 is LGHNA and CDR2 is YSLEER in the germline V gene. The junction had 9 bases not matched to a gene; V was cut back by 2 bases and J by 7 bases. The CDR3 covers 15 residues. Here the CDR3 DNA reads TGCGCCAGCAGCCAAACTAGCGGAGGTAGGGGGACCCAGTACTTC. Encoded protein: CASSQTSGGRGTQYF.

The chain links TRBV6-5 to TRBJ1-3; D uncertain. The germline V and J ends were trimmed by 4 bases and 3 bases, with 10 bases remaining between them. The CDR3 loop spans 14 amino acids. CDR1 and CDR2 (germline): MNHEY, SVGAGI. The CDR3 here is CASSSRRVGNTIYF. The CDR3 nucleotides are TGTGCCAGCAGTTCTCGTCGGGTTGGAAACACCATATATTTT.

This clone was found a few times. V usage is TRBV4-3 and J usage is TRBJ1-3, with D unresolved. CDR1 and CDR2 (germline): LGHNA, YSLEER. The CDR3 length is 14 residues. The ends were cut back, 1 base at V and 8 bases at J, with 12 bases in the middle. The CDR3 region is CASSQAALLDTIYF. CDR3 coding DNA: TGCGCCAGCAGCCAAGCTGCGCTTTTAGACACCATATATTTT.

The rearrangement uses TRBV5-4 and TRBJ1-1, with TRBD1 matching 9 bases. CDR1 and CDR2 from the germline V gene are SGHNT and YYREEE (reference sequence). This CDR3 comprises 15 residues. J gave up 5 bases and V 4 bases, and 9 bases lay outside the gene matches. CDR3 residues: CASSRETGGETEAFF. CDR3 bases: TGTGCCAGCAGCCGTGAGACAGGGGGGGAGACTGAAGCTTTCTTT.

This clone has more than one count but fewer than ten. The chain couples TRBV23-1 to TRBJ1-5; unclear D gene. TRBV23-1 is filed as an ORF, its function uncertain. This CDR3 is built from 13 residues. The V end was cut by 0 bases, the J end by 7 bases, with 7 bases between. The CDR3 region is CASSQSDRQPQHF. The CDR3 nucleotides are TGCGCCAGCAGTCAATCTGATCGGCAGCCCCAGCATTTT.

The CDR3 loop is CASSPGQGGSPYGYTF. The CDR3 nucleotides are TGTGCCAGCAGCCCGGGACAGGGGGGTAGTCCGTATGGCTACACCTTC. This chain uses TRBV7-2 with TRBJ1-2; 11 bases line up with TRBD1. This CDR3 contains 16 residues. From germline, CDR1 is SGHTA and CDR2 FQGNSA. The V and J ends lost 5 bases and 5 bases, in that order; junction bases with no gene match: 10.

J is TRBJ2-5 and V is TRBV4-1; unclear D gene. This CDR3 has 17 amino acids. Germline loops: CDR1 MGHRA, CDR2 YSYEKL. V was pared by 0 bases and J by 5 bases, with 19 bases between. The CDR3 sequence: CASSQERFGTFGETQYF. In nucleotides, the CDR3 is TGCGCCAGCAGCCAAGAAAGATTCGGAACTTTCGGGGAGACCCAGTACTTC.

The J gene is TRBJ1-5, the V gene TRBV12-5; D is unclear. Germline V CDR1 and CDR2: LGHNT, FRNRAP. Trimming shortened V by 4 bases and J by 1 base, and 11 bases separated the two germline ends. The CDR3 sequence is 15 residues long. The chain's CDR3 is CASGYTDLSNQPQHF. Written as DNA, the CDR3 is TGTGCTAGTGGTTACACCGACTTGAGCAATCAGCCCCAGCATTTT.

The chain has TRBV4-3 and TRBJ1-6; D call uncertain. The ends were cut back, 1 base at V and 9 bases at J, with 13 bases in the middle. Germline lookup yields CDR1 LGHNA and CDR2 YSLEER. The CDR3 contains 15 residues. Here the CDR3 reads CASSQAPESLSPLHF. The DNA of the CDR3 is TGCGCCAGCAGCCAAGCCCCAGAATCGCTTTCACCCCTCCACTTT.

The rearrangement links TRBV6-5 to TRBJ2-7, with TRBD1 matching over 9 bases. CDR3 size: 13 residues. V dropped 8 bases and J dropped 5; count of bases not matched to a gene: 7. Germline CDR1 is MNHEY and CDR2 is SVGAGI. CDR3 amino acids: CASLRQGGHEQYF. CDR3 in DNA: TGTGCCAGCCTTAGACAGGGGGGACACGAGCAGTACTTC.

This chain connects TRBV28 to TRBJ2-1; tentatively, D is TRBD2 (6 bases). The germline gives CDR1 MDHEN, CDR2 SYDVKM. The CDR3 covers 16 residues. Trimming shortened V by 6 bases and J by 8 bases, and 23 bases separated the two germline ends. CDR3 residues: CASRVRLAGPRDEQFF. The DNA for the CDR3 is TGTGCCAGCAGGGTTAGGTTGGCGGGGCCACGGGATGAGCAGTTCTTC. Using reference TRBV28 and TRBJ2-1 for the parts outside the CDR3, the full variable domain is DVKVTQSSRYLVKRTGEKVFLECVQDMDHENMFWYRQDPGLGLRLIYFSYDVKMKEKGDIPEGYSVSREKKERFSLILESASTNQTSMYLCASRVRLAGPRDEQFFGPGTRLTVL.

The chain is built from TRBV12-3 or TRBV12-4 and TRBJ2-3, with a possible D match to TRBD1 (5 bases). The CDR3 extends over 13 amino acids. The V gene lost 5 bases and the J gene lost 3 bases, with 9 bases spanning the gap. The CDR3 nucleotides read TGTGCCAGCAGTCCGACAGTAACAGATACGCAGTATTTT. This gives the protein CASSPTVTDTQYF.

The chain uses TRBV13 and TRBJ1-3; possible D gene TRBD1, 6 bases. This CDR3 contains 14 residues. Per the germline V gene, CDR1 is PRHDT and CDR2 is FYEKMQ (reference sequence). With 4 bases removed from V and 2 bases from J, the gap between germline ends came to 9 bases. DNA for the CDR3: TGTGCCAGCAGCTCCAACAGGGCTGGAAACACCATATATTTT. Translation gives CASSSNRAGNTIYF.

V is TRBV2 and J is TRBJ1-3, with D uncertain. In germline, CDR1 is SNHLY, CDR2 FYNNEI. The CDR3 is made up of 14 amino acids. Deletions cut 4 bases from V and 4 bases from J, with 11 bases between. CDR3 in DNA: TGTGCCAGCAGTGCCCAGTCGGGGGGAAACACCATATATTTT. It is translated as CASSAQSGGNTIYF.

CDR3 sequence: CASSILGGRDLSNQPQHF. The CDR3 nucleotides are TGTGCCAGTAGTATTCTCGGTGGGAGGGACCTAAGCAATCAGCCCCAGCATTTT. The V call is TRBV19, the J call TRBJ1-5; possible D gene TRBD1, 5 bases. Per the germline V gene, CDR1 is LNHDA and CDR2 is SQIVND (reference sequence). Trimming cost V 3 bases and J 1 base, with 19 bases left between them. The CDR3 has 18 residues. Together with reference TRBV19 and TRBJ1-5, the CDR3 gives the full variable domain: DGGITQSPKYLFRKEGQNVTLSCEQNLNHDAMYWYRQDPGQGLRLIYYSQIVNDFQKGDIAEGYSVSREKKESFPLTVTSAQKNPTAFYLCASSILGGRDLSNQPQHFGDGTRLSIL.

The rearrangement links TRBV7-2 to TRBJ2-3; 12 bases are shared with TRBD2. Germline V gene sequence: CDR1 SGHTA, CDR2 FQGNSA. This CDR3 has 14 residues. Losses at the gene ends were 8 bases for V and 5 bases for J; bases not matched to a gene: 5. The CDR3 DNA follows: TGTGCCAGCCAACTAGCGGGGGGTATAGATACGCAGTATTTT. Its protein product is CASQLAGGIDTQYF.

The rearrangement uses TRBV2 and TRBJ1-5, with TRBD1 matching over 7 bases. Per the germline V gene, CDR1 is SNHLY and CDR2 is FYNNEI. The J segment lost 6 bases and the V segment lost 6 bases, leaving 5 bases of the junction unmatched. The CDR3 has 13 residues. CDR3 nucleotide sequence: TGTGCCAGCAGCATCGACAGGGCTCAGCCCCAGCATTTT. Translating it yields CASSIDRAQPQHF.

The chain has TRBV5-4 and TRBJ1-1; D is ambiguous. Germline V lookup: CDR1 SGHNT, CDR2 YYREEE (reference sequence). CDR3 length: 13 residues. V shed 4 bases and J shed 6 bases, with 13 bases lying between them. CDR3 region: CASSRGLLPEAFF. As DNA, the CDR3 is TGTGCCAGCAGCCGAGGGTTGTTGCCTGAAGCTTTCTTT. Full variable domain (outside the CDR3, taken from reference TRBV5-4 and TRBJ1-1): ETGVTQSPTHLIKTRGQQVTLRCSSQSGHNTVSWYQQALGQGPQFIFQYYREEENGRGNFPPRFSGLQFPNYSSELNVNALELDDSALYLCASSRGLLPEAFFGQGTRLTVV.

The chain carries TRBV3-1 (or the pseudogene TRBV3-2) and TRBJ2-1, with no clear D. Germline CDR1 LGHDT, CDR2 YNNKEL (reference sequence). Trimming cost V 1 base and J 3 bases, with 13 bases left between them. This CDR3 is built from 16 residues. CDR3 sequence: CASSQGALPVYNEQFF. The CDR3, as DNA: TGTGCCAGCAGCCAAGGGGCCCTGCCTGTCTACAATGAGCAGTTCTTC.

This chain connects TRBV30 to TRBJ1-4; TRBD1 matches at 8 bases. The CDR3 is 14 amino acids. Germline-derived CDR1 and CDR2 are GTSNPN and SVGIG (reference sequence). J lost 10 bases, V lost 4 bases, and 11 bases had no gene match. CDR3 bases: TGTGCCTGGAAGGGGACAGGCGCTACGGGAAAACTGTTTTTT. Translating it yields CAWKGTGATGKLFF.

The chain recombines TRBV11-3 with TRBJ2-3, with D uncertain. This CDR3 has 13 residues. From germline, CDR1 is SGHNT and CDR2 YENEEA. Trimming took 5 bases from V and 11 from J, leaving 17 bases between them. CDR3 region: CASSQDSGRKQYF. Written as DNA, the CDR3 is TGTGCCAGCAGCCAAGACTCCGGAAGGAAGCAGTATTTT.